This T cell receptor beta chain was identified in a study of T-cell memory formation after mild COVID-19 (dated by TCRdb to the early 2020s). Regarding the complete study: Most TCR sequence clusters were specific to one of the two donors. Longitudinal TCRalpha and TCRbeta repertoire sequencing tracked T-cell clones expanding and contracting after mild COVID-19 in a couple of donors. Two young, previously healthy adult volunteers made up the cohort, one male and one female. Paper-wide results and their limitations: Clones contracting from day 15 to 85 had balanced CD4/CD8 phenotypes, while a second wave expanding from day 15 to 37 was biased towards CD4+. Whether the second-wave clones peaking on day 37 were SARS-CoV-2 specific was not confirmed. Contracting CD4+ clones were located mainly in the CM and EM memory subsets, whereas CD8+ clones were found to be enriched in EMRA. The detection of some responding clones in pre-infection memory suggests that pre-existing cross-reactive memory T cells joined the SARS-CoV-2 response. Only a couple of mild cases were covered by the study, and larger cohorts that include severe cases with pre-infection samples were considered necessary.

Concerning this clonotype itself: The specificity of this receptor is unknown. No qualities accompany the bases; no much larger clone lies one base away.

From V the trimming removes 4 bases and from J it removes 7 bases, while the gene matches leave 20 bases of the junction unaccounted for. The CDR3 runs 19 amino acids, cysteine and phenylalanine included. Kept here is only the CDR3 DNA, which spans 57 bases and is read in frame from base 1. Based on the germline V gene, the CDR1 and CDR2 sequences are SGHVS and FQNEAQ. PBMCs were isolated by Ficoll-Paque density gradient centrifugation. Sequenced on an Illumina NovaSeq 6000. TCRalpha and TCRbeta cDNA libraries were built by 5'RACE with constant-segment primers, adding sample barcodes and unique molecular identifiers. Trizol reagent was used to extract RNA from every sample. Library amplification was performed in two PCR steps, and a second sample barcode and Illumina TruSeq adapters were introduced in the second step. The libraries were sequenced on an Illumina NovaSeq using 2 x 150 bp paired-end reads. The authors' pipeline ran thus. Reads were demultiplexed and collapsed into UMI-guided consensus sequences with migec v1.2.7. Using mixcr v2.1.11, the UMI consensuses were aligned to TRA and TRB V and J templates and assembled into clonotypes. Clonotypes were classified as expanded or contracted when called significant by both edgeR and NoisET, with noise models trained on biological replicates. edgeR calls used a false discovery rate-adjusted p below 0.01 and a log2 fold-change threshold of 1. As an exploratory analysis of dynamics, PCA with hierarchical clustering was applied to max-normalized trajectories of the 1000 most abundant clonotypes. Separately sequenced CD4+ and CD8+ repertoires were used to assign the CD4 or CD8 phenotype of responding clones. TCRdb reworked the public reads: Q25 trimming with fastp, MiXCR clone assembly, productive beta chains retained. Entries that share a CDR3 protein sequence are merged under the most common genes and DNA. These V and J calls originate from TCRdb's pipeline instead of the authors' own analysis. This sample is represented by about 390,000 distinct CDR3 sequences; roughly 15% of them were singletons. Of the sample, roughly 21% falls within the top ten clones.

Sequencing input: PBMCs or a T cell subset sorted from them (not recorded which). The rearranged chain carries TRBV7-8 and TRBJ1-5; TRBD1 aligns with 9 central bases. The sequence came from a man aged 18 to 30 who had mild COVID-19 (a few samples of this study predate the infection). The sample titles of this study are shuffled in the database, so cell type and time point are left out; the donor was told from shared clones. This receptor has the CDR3 CASSWAPDRGSRSGQPQHF. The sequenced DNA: TGTGCCAGCAGCTGGGCCCCGGACAGGGGATCTAGATCCGGACAGCCCCAGCATTTT.